The sequence of this T cell receptor beta chain was determined in a study of blood T cell repertoires in COVID-19. Study summary: Sites in the United States, Italy and Spain provided acute and convalescent COVID-19 samples. PBMCs, B-cell-depleted T cells, or T cells provided the cDNA or gDNA that made up the material.

The CDR3 loop spans 14 amino acids. Trimming removed 1 base at V and 8 bases at J, with 14 bases between. The germline V gene has CDR1 LGHDT and CDR2 YNNKEL (reference sequence). Original processing notes: The assay estimated nucleated cells by amplifying reference gene primers. Assay used: immunoSEQ multiplex PCR; TCRdb lists only in-frame clones, some missing. V, J and clone size reflect that table, while D and trimming were determined from the DNA. The data contain about 180,000 clones, roughly 86% of them singletons. What was sequenced was peripheral blood. The chain is built from TRBV3-1 (or the pseudogene TRBV3-2) and TRBJ1-2; the D gene is possibly TRBD1 (5 bases). This receptor was taken from a woman aged 30 to 39 with active or convalescent COVID-19. CDR3 bases: TGTGCCAGCAGCCAAGTAGGAGGGGATGGAGGCTACACCTTC. It codes for CASSQVGGDGGYTF.